Listed here is a single T cell receptor (beta chain). Reverse transcribed after extraction, RNA yielded cDNA as the sequencing template. The protocol was immunoSEQ multiplex PCR, while the TCRdb copy is restricted to in-frame clones and leaves out a portion. The sample yields about 150,000 clones, 87% seen once. CDR1 and CDR2 from the germline V gene are LNHDA and SQIVND (reference sequence). V was cut by 7 bases and J by 2 bases, with 15 bases left in between. The CDR3 contains 15 residues. Punch biopsies of lesional scalp, plus peripheral blood, were taken from alopecia areata patients. This sample was taken from a study of CD8+ T cells in alopecia areata. At the level of the study: Once tofacitinib had been taken for 6 to 18 months, 6 months off drug followed.

The J gene is TRBJ2-1, the V gene TRBV19, with D uncertain. The sequence came from a human donor with alopecia areata. The material was CD8+ T cells sorted from blood, obtained at week 0. CDR3 loop: CASTLGTSAYNEQFF. CDR3 nucleotides: TGTGCCAGTACCCTGGGTACCAGCGCCTACAATGAGCAGTTCTTC. Full variable domain (outside the CDR3, taken from reference TRBV19 and TRBJ2-1): DGGITQSPKYLFRKEGQNVTLSCEQNLNHDAMYWYRQDPGQGLRLIYYSQIVNDFQKGDIAEGYSVSREKKESFPLTVTSAQKNPTAFYLCASTLGTSAYNEQFFGPGTRLTVL.